One sample yielded the 18 T cell receptor beta chains listed below, sequenced in a study of T cells in Graves' hyperthyroidism and ophthalmopathy. TCR beta CDR3 region amplification was performed from RNA transcripts. The HTBI primer set drove a first-round RT-PCR of the TCR CDR3. MiXCR was run by TCRdb on the multiplex PCR reads, yielding one entry per CDR3 protein. Among a few hundred thousand distinct CDR3 sequences listed, under 20% were seen once. Sample: blood. The receptor set was obtained from a woman aged 18-35 years with Graves' hyperthyroidism.

This clonotype has a count of ten or more. The J gene is TRBJ2-4, the V gene TRBV6-1; the D gene is possibly TRBD1 (5 bases). The CDR3 loop spans 12 amino acids. Germline loops: CDR1 MNHNS, CDR2 SASEGT. V dropped 8 bases and J dropped 2 bases, with 7 bases sitting between them. The CDR3: CASSGPKNIQYF. The CDR3 nucleotides are TGTGCCAGCTCAGGGCCCAAAAACATTCAGTACTTC.

This clonotype came up many times. The rearrangement links TRBV24-1 to TRBJ2-6, with D perhaps matching TRBD1 or TRBD2 (5 bases each). Trimming took 3 bases from V and 4 from J, leaving 12 bases between them. The CDR3 extends over 16 amino acids. Germline V CDR1 and CDR2: KGHDR, SFDVKD. DNA for the CDR3: TGTGCCACCAGTGATCCATCAGGGACCGGGGCCAACGTCCTGACTTTC. As protein: CATSDPSGTGANVLTF.

About this clonotype: A single base separates this from a much larger clone, so it may be a read error. The chain links TRBV29-1 to TRBJ1-2; D is unclear. This CDR3 contains 11 residues. Between the trimmed V and J ends, which lost 5 bases and 2 bases, there was a span of 6 bases. Germline assignment: CDR1 SQVTM and CDR2 ANQGSEA. The CDR3 spells CSVTENYGYTF. CDR3 in DNA: TGCAGCGTTACAGAGAACTATGGCTACACCTTC.

J is TRBJ1-2 and V is TRBV4-1; no reliable D call. V was pared by 1 base and J by 7 bases, with 13 bases between. The germline V gene encodes CDR1 MGHRA and CDR2 YSYEKL. The CDR3 length is 14 residues. The CDR3 sequence: CASSQVRQAGGYTF. The DNA for the CDR3 is TGCGCCAGCAGCCAAGTTCGGCAAGCGGGTGGCTACACCTTC.

In this sample, this clonotype turned up many times. The chain joins TRBV28 to TRBJ1-1; maybe TRBD1 (5 bases). Trimming removed 7 bases at V and 4 bases at J, with 13 bases between. There are 13 residues in the CDR3. In germline, CDR1 is MDHEN, CDR2 SYDVKM. The CDR3 region is CASKYRTRTEAFF. The CDR3 coding sequence is TGTGCCAGCAAATACAGGACGCGCACTGAAGCTTTCTTT.

DNA for the CDR3: TGTGCCAGCAGTGAAAGACAGGGTATAGGAATTCAGCCCCAGCATTTT. It yields the protein CASSERQGIGIQPQHF. This chain links TRBV2 with TRBJ1-5, with 7 positions matching TRBD1. CDR1 is SNHLY, CDR2 FYNNEI, per germline. The CDR3 is made up of 16 amino acids. V shed 2 bases and J 6 bases; nucleotides not matched to a gene: 10.

The chain carries TRBV4-1 and TRBJ1-1; D gene unclear. Looked up from germline, CDR1 is MGHRA and CDR2 is YSYEKL. The CDR3 sequence is 14 residues long. With 0 bases removed from V and 1 base from J, the gap between germline ends came to 6 bases. The CDR3, as DNA: TGCGCCAGCAGCCAAGATTCGGAGAACACTGAAGCTTTCTTT. Its protein product is CASSQDSENTEAFF.

The V gene is TRBV7-3, the J gene TRBJ2-3; possibly TRBD2 for D (5 bases). This CDR3 spans 13 amino acids. Germline V CDR1 and CDR2: SGHTA, FQGTGA. V shed 4 bases and J shed 5 bases, with 10 bases lying between them. This CDR3 is CASSWSGVDTQYF. CDR3 nucleotides: TGTGCCAGCAGCTGGTCCGGGGTAGATACGCAGTATTTT.

The table lists this clonotype with a few counts. The chain uses TRBV5-1 and TRBJ2-2; no definite D call. CDR1 is SGHRS and CDR2 is YFSETQ in the germline V gene. With 2 bases removed from V and 6 bases from J, the gap between germline ends came to 5 bases. The CDR3 covers 12 residues. CDR3 protein: CASSFFSGELFF. The CDR3 nucleotides read TGCGCCAGCAGCTTTTTCTCCGGGGAGCTGTTTTTT. Combining the CDR3 with reference TRBV5-1 and TRBJ2-2 gives the whole variable domain KAGVTQTPRYLIKTRGQQVTLSCSPISGHRSVSWYQQTPGQGLQFLFEYFSETQRNKGNFPGRFSGRQFSNSRSEMNVSTLELGDSALYLCASSFFSGELFFGEGSRLTVL.

This clonotype has a count of ten or more. The chain uses TRBV12-3 or TRBV12-4 and TRBJ1-1, with D possibly TRBD1 on 6 matching bases. V dropped 3 bases and J dropped 4 bases, with 21 bases sitting between them. There are 17 residues in the CDR3. The CDR3 DNA sequence: TGTGCCAGCAGTTTTCGGGGGCCACTCAGGGGAGGCACTGAAGCTTTCTTT. This encodes CASSFRGPLRGGTEAFF.

As to this clonotype: Germline is not matched at one junction end, which may reflect a read error. This chain uses TRBV6-2 or TRBV6-3 with TRBJ2-2, with D tentatively TRBD2 (5 bases). Germline-derived CDR1 and CDR2 are MNHEY and SVGEGT. The CDR3 runs 15 residues. CDR3 nucleotide sequence: TGTGCCAGCAGTCTCCTGAGGGCCTCCACCGGGGAGCTGTTTTTC. It codes for CASSLLRASTGELFF.

This clonotype was counted between two and nine times. This chain joins TRBV2 and TRBJ1-1; D not certain. Trimming shortened V by 7 bases and J by 11 bases, and 26 bases separated the two germline ends. This CDR3 is 15 amino acids long. The V gene's germline CDR1 is SNHLY and CDR2 FYNNEI. CDR3 coding DNA: TGTGCCAGCACCATCGAGGGAGGACCCCCGAATCGGGCTTTCTTT. This codes for CASTIEGGPPNRAFF.

This clonotype was seen a handful of times. V gene TRBV14 combines with J gene TRBJ1-2; weak D call: TRBD1 (6 bases). The germline V gene encodes CDR1 SGHDN and CDR2 FVKESK. The CDR3 is 14 residues long. V was shortened by 2 bases and J by 7 bases, with 14 bases between the two germline ends. The CDR3 DNA follows: TGTGCCAGCAGCCAAATTACAGGGCGGTTTGGCTACACCTTC. It specifies CASSQITGRFGYTF.

This clonotype occurred many times. The CDR3 region is CAWSRGRFGGYTF. The CDR3 DNA is TGTGCCTGGAGTCGTGGCAGGTTCGGCGGCTACACCTTC. The chain joins TRBV30 to TRBJ1-2, with D unresolved. The CDR3 sequence is 13 residues long. The V end was cut by 2 bases, the J end by 8 bases, with 15 bases between. CDR1 and CDR2 (germline): GTSNPN, SVGIG (reference sequence).

The chain recombines TRBV27 with TRBJ2-5; D possibly corresponds to TRBD1 (5 bases). Germline V gives CDR1 MNHEY, CDR2 SMNVEV (reference sequence). V shed 6 bases and J shed 5 bases, with 19 bases lying between them. The CDR3 totals 15 residues. CDR3 DNA: TGTGCCAGCAGCAGGGCTATAGCAGGCCGGGAGACCCAGTACTTC. Amino acid sequence: CASSRAIAGRETQYF.

The J gene is TRBJ2-5, the V gene TRBV6-5; 9 bases match TRBD1. V lost 2 bases and J lost 4; bases outside the gene matches: 5. CDR1 is MNHEY, CDR2 SVGAGI, per germline. The length of the CDR3 is 15 residues. CDR3 region: CASSYPGQGRETQYF. The CDR3 nucleotides are TGTGCCAGCAGTTACCCTGGACAGGGGCGAGAGACCCAGTACTTC.

This clonotype was seen many times. Mismatch with germline at one junction end may stem from a read error. The chain uses TRBV20-1 and TRBJ2-5; 8 nucleotides align to TRBD1. The CDR3 consists of 15 residues. From germline, CDR1 is DFQATT and CDR2 SNEGSKA (reference sequence). The CDR3 nucleotides read TGCAGTGCCAGAGATAGGACAGGGATCGGGGAGACCCAGTACTTC. Amino acid sequence: CSARDRTGIGETQYF.

On this clonotype itself: It may be a read error: a sequence one base away is much more abundant. As DNA, the CDR3 is TGCGCCAGCACTCTTGGACAGGGGGCTTTCACCGGGGAGCTGTTTTTT. Its translation: CASTLGQGAFTGELFF. The chain links TRBV10-1 to TRBJ2-2; 11 nucleotides match TRBD1. This CDR3 has 16 residues. J was trimmed by 4 bases and V by 7 bases; bases with no gene match: 8. Looked up from germline, CDR1 is WNHNN and CDR2 is SYGVQD (reference sequence).